The rows below give T cell receptor beta chains drawn from one sample of a study of T cell repertoires in cytomegalovirus infection. TCRdb re-called the reads through MiXCR, storing one row per CDR3 protein. The table includes 450,000 to 550,000 distinct CDR3 sequences, more than 15% detected once. The sequenced sample was CD8+ T cells from PBMCs. The source of these receptors is a human donor in good health (CMV status not recorded). Some clones in this sample may be carry-over from other donors' samples. Both conserved end residues are part of each CDR3. D genes are given only for firm matches. Clone size is shown for a subset of rows, as once, few, many or a class of expanded clone.

abundance,d_gene,j_gene,v_gene,CDR3nt,CDR3aa
many,NA,TRBJ2-7,TRBV28,TGTGCCAGCACCTTCCAGCTATCAGGCGGGACCACCTACGAGCAGTACTTC,CASTFQLSGGTTYEQYF
NA,TRBD1,TRBJ2-1,TRBV5-1,TGCGCCAGCACCTTCGGGACAGGGGGCTTCTACAATGAGCAGTTCTTC,CASTFGTGGFYNEQFF
NA,NA,TRBJ2-2,TRBV7-9,TGTGTTCCTAAGGGACCTTACACCGGGGAGCTGTTTTTT,CVPKGPYTGELFF
NA,NA,TRBJ2-7,TRBV29-1,TGCAGCGTTGAGAGCTATCCCCCCTACGAGCAGTACTTC,CSVESYPPYEQYF
NA,NA,TRBJ2-7,TRBV18,TGTGCTAGATCCCTTAGGGACACCCTGAGGCACGAGCAGTACTTC,CARSLRDTLRHEQYF
NA,TRBD1,TRBJ1-1,TRBV5-6,TGTGCCAGCAGCATAGACAGGGAGAACACTGAAGCTTTCTTT,CASSIDRENTEAFF
few,NA,TRBJ2-5,TRBV4-1,TGCGCCAGCAGCCAGATAGCCATAGAGACCCAGTACTTC,CASSQIAIETQYF
NA,TRBD1,TRBJ1-2,TRBV28,TGTGCCAGCCTCCATGGGACAGGGTGGGATGGCTACACCTTC,CASLHGTGWDGYTF
few,TRBD2,TRBJ2-4,TRBV15,TGTGCCACCAGCAGTAAGACTAGCGGAGCAAGCATTCAGTACTTC,CATSSKTSGASIQYF
many,NA,TRBJ1-2,TRBV12-5,TGTGCTAGTGGTTCGGTCCGGGACTACACCTTC,CASGSVRDYTF
few,NA,TRBJ1-2,TRBV9,TGTGCCAGCAGCCCAGCCCCCAAGATAAACGATAACTATGGCTACACCTTC,CASSPAPKINDNYGYTF
NA,NA,TRBJ1-1,TRBV28,TGTGCCAGCAGTTTGGACATCACTGAAGCTTTCTTT,CASSLDITEAFF
NA,TRBD2,TRBJ2-7,TRBV11-3,TGTGCCAGCAGCGCGGGGGGACACGATTCCTACGAGCAGTACTTC,CASSAGGHDSYEQYF
NA,TRBD2,TRBJ2-1,TRBV11-3,TGTGCCAGCAGCTCAGATTTGGGACTAGCGAGAGGTAATGAGCAGTTCTTC,CASSSDLGLARGNEQFF
NA,NA,TRBJ1-1,TRBV13,TGTGCCAGCAGCTTAGGGCCCATTTATGGGAACACTGAAGCTTTCTTT,CASSLGPIYGNTEAFF
many,NA,TRBJ1-4,TRBV20-1,TGCAGTGCCCTACTCGGGGGGTCCCCAACTAATGAAAAACTGTTTTTT,CSALLGGSPTNEKLFF
NA,TRBD2,TRBJ2-3,TRBV12-3/TRBV12-4,TGTGCCAGCAGTACTAGCGGGGGGAGCTCAGATACGCAGTATTTT,CASSTSGGSSDTQYF
many,NA,TRBJ1-1,TRBV7-3,TGTGCCAGCAGCTTATACGGGTCACGCACGGATGAAGCTTTCTTT,CASSLYGSRTDEAFF
many,NA,TRBJ1-4,TRBV11-2,TGTGCCAGCAGCCCGAGCCCAGGGCGGGGGGAAAAACTGTTTTTT,CASSPSPGRGEKLFF
NA,TRBD1,TRBJ2-7,TRBV6-6,TGTGCCAGCAGTCGACCGGGACAGGGGTCCCACGAGCAGTACTTC,CASSRPGQGSHEQYF
many,TRBD1,TRBJ1-2,TRBV2,TGTGCCAGCATCGGTTCGAGGTCCCTCCGACAGGGAAGTGGCTACACCTTC,CASIGSRSLRQGSGYTF
many,NA,TRBJ1-6,TRBV7-9,TGTGCCAGCAGTTCCGCTTCTTCACCCCTCCACTTT,CASSSASSPLHF
many,NA,TRBJ2-1,TRBV12-3/TRBV12-4,TGTGCCAGCCATAGTGGGGGAGCCTACAATGAGCAGTTCTTC,CASHSGGAYNEQFF
many,NA,TRBJ2-1,TRBV6-1,TGTGCCAGCAGTGAAGCGCTACTGGATCGAGGGAATGAGCAGTTCTTC,CASSEALLDRGNEQFF
many,TRBD2,TRBJ2-1,TRBV29-1,TGCAGCGTTGAAGACCCCCGGGGGGGTACCTACAATGAGCAGTTCTTC,CSVEDPRGGTYNEQFF
few,TRBD1,TRBJ1-2,TRBV10-3,TGTGCCATCACGGATTCAGGGGGCTATGGCTACACCTTC,CAITDSGGYGYTF
many,TRBD2,TRBJ2-1,TRBV7-9,TGTGCCAGCAGCCACCCTCAGCGGGAGGGCCTAAGTGAGCAGTTCTTC,CASSHPQREGLSEQFF
few,NA,TRBJ2-7,TRBV19,TGTGCCAGTAGTATTGTGGGGGCGCGTGACGAGCAGTACTTC,CASSIVGARDEQYF
many,NA,TRBJ2-5,TRBV11-2,TGTGCCAGCAGCTTAGCAGGGACTGGAGATATTCGGTACTTC,CASSLAGTGDIRYF